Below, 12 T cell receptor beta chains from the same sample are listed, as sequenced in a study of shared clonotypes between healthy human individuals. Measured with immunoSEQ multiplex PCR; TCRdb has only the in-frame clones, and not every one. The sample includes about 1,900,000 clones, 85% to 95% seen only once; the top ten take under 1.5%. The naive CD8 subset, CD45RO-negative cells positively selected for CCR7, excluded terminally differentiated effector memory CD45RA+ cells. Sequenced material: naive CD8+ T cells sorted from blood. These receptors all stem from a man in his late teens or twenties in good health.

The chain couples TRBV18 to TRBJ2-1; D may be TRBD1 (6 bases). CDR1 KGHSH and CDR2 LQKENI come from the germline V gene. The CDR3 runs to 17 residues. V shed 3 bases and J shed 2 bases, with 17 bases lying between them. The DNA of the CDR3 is TGTGCCAGCTCACCGGGGGCCGGGTCGGGTGCCTACAATGAGCAGTTCTTC. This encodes CASSPGAGSGAYNEQFF.

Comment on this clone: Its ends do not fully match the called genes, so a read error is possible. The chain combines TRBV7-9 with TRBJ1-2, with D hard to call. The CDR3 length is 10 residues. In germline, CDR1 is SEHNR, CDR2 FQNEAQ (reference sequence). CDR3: CASSSSTADF. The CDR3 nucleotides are TGTGCCAGCAGCTCATCCACAGCAGACTTC.

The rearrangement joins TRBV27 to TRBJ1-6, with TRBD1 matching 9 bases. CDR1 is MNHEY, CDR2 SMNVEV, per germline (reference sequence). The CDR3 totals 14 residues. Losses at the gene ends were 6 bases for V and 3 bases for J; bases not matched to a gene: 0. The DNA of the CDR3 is TGTGCCAGCAGGACAGGGGGCTATAATTCACCCCTCCACTTT. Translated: CASRTGGYNSPLHF.

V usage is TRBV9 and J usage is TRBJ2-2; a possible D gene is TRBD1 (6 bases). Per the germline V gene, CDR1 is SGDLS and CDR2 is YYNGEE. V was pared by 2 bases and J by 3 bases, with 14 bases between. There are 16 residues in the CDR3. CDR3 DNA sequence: TGTGCCAGCAGCGTTCCACAGGGTGGAGACACCGGGGAGCTGTTTTTT. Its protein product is CASSVPQGGDTGELFF. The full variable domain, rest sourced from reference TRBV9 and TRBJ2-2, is DSGVTQTPKHLITATGQRVTLRCSPRSGDLSVYWYQQSLDQGLQFLIQYYNGEERAKGNILERFSAQQFPDLHSELNLSSLELGDSALYFCASSVPQGGDTGELFFGEGSRLTVL.

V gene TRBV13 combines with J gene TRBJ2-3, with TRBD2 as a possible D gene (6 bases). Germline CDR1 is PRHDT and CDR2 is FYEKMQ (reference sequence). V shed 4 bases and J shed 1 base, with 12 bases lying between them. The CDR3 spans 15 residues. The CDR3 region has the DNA TGTGCCAGCAGCTGGGGGGACTCCCGCACAGATACGCAGTATTTT. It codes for CASSWGDSRTDTQYF.

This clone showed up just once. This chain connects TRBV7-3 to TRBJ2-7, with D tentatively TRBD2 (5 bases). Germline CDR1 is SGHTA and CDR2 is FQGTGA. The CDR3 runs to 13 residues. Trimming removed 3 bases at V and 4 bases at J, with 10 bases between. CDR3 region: CASSFSPGYEQYF. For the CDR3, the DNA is TGTGCCAGCAGCTTTTCCCCGGGGTACGAGCAGTACTTC. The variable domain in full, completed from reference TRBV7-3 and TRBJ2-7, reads GAGVSQTPSNKVTEKGKYVELRCDPISGHTALYWYRQSLGQGPEFLIYFQGTGAADDSGLPNDRFFAVRPEGSVSTLKIQRTERGDSAVYLCASSFSPGYEQYFGPGTRLTVT.

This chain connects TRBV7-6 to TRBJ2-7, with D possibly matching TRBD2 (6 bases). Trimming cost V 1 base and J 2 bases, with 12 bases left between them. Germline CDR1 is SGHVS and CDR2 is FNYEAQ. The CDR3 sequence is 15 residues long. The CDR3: CASSLDGGSTYEQYF. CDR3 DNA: TGTGCCAGCAGCTTAGACGGGGGTTCGACCTACGAGCAGTACTTC.

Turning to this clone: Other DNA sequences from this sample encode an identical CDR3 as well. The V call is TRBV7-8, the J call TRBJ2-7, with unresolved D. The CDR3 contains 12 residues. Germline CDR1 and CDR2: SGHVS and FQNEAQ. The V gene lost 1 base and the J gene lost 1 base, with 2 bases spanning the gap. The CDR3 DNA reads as TGTGCCAGCAGCTTAGGGTCCTACGAGCAGTACTTC. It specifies CASSLGSYEQYF. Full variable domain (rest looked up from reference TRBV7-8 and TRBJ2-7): GAGVSQSPRYKVAKRGQDVALRCDPISGHVSLFWYQQALGQGPEFLTYFQNEAQLDKSGLPSDRFFAERPEGSVSTLKIQRTQQEDSAVYLCASSLGSYEQYFGPGTRLTVT.

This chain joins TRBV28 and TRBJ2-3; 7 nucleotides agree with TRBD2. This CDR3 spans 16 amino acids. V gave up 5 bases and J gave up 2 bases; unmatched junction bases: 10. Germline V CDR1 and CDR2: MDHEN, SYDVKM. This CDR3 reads CASSALGTTNTDTQYF. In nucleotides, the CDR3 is TGTGCCAGCAGTGCGTTGGGGACTACGAACACAGATACGCAGTATTTT.

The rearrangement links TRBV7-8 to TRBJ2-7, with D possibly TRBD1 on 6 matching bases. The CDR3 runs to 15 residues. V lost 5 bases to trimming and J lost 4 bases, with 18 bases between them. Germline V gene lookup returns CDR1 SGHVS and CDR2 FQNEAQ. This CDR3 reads CASSPIGGLGYEQYF. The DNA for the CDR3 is TGTGCCAGCAGCCCAATTGGGGGCTTAGGTTACGAGCAGTACTTC.

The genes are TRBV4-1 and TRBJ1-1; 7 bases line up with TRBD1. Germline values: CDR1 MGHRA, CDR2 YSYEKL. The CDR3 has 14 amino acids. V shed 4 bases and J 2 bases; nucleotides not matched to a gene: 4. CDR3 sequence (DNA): TGCGCCAGCAGCCGCAGGGGGGGAAACACTGAAGCTTTCTTT. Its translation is CASSRRGGNTEAFF.

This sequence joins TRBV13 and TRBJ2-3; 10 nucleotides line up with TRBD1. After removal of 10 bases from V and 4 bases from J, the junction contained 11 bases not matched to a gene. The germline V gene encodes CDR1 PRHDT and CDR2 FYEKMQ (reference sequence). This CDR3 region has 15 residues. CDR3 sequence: CAIPPGQGPPDTQYF. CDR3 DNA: TGTGCCATCCCGCCGGGACAGGGGCCCCCAGATACGCAGTATTTT.